This T cell receptor (beta chain) was retrieved from a study of post-analysis software for immune sequencing data. Overall study results and limits: TRBV5-6, TRBV5-1 and TRBV20-1 belonged to a set of a few TRBV segments that were more frequent in patients than controls. People with multiple sclerosis had a significantly lower normalized Chao1 diversity than controls did.

Points on this clonotype: Antigen: not known.

The authors incorporated unique molecular identifiers into the TCR beta cDNA libraries. A single record per CDR3 protein comes from TCRdb applying MiXCR to the PCR reads. The sample has roughly 730,000 distinct CDR3 sequences; roughly 30% are singletons. CDR3 length equals 16 residues. Per the germline V gene, CDR1 is SGHRS and CDR2 is YFSETQ. V shed 0 bases, J shed 1 base, and the junction held 6 bases outside the gene matches. Sequencing was performed on blood. The chain employs TRBV5-1 and TRBJ1-1; 7 positions agree with TRBD1. The source of this sequence is a girl aged 10-17 years with multiple sclerosis. CDR3 in amino acids: CASSLVAGGGNTEAFF. The CDR3 coding sequence is TGCGCCAGCAGCTTGGTGGCAGGGGGGGGGAACACTGAAGCTTTCTTT. The full variable domain, in which reference TRBV5-1 and TRBJ1-1 provide the parts outside the CDR3, is KAGVTQTPRYLIKTRGQQVTLSCSPISGHRSVSWYQQTPGQGLQFLFEYFSETQRNKGNFPGRFSGRQFSNSRSEMNVSTLELGDSALYLCASSLVAGGGNTEAFFGQGTRLTVV.